Listed here are 8 T cell receptor beta chains from one sample, sequenced in a study of T-cell reconstitution after alpha-beta-depleted transplantation in children. Researchers prepared the TCRbeta library using unique molecular identifiers, the study reports. A single record per CDR3 protein comes from TCRdb applying MiXCR to the PCR reads. The sample shows approximately 270,000 distinct CDR3 sequences, 9.9% of them seen only once. The sample here was PBMCs from the stem cell graft donor, taken from the stem cell graft. The source of these receptors is a human donor who donated a stem cell graft to a child with SCID.

This clonotype showed up many times. V usage is TRBV29-1 and J usage is TRBJ1-2; D might be TRBD1 (5 bases). Per germline, CDR1 SQVTM and CDR2 ANQGSEA. This CDR3 has 15 amino acids. The ends were cut back, 7 bases at V and 5 bases at J, with 23 bases in the middle. In DNA form, the CDR3 reads TGCAGCGCCCATACGTCGGGGCCCAGGGTGTATGGCTACACCTTC. Its translation: CSAHTSGPRVYGYTF. The full variable domain, with the rest looked up from reference TRBV29-1 and TRBJ1-2, is SAVISQKPSRDICQRGTSLTIQCQVDSQVTMMFWYRQQPGQSLTLIATANQGSEATYESGFVIDKFPISRPNLTFSTLTVSNMSPEDSSIYLCSAHTSGPRVYGYTFGSGTRLTVV.

The J gene is TRBJ1-6, the V gene TRBV29-1, with 7 bases matching TRBD1. This CDR3 spans 13 amino acids. The V and J ends lost 6 bases and 1 base, in that order; junction bases with no gene match: 0. The germline V gene encodes CDR1 SQVTM and CDR2 ANQGSEA. The CDR3 nucleotides read TGCAGCGTACAGGGGTCCTATAATTCACCCCTCCACTTT. It is translated as CSVQGSYNSPLHF.

This chain connects TRBV5-1 to TRBJ1-6; tentatively, D is TRBD1 (5 bases). The CDR3 has 15 residues. V lost 5 bases and J lost 1, with 10 bases in between. The germline V gene encodes CDR1 SGHRS and CDR2 YFSETQ. CDR3 residues: CASRVTESYNSPLHF. CDR3 nucleotides: TGCGCCAGCAGAGTGACAGAATCCTATAATTCACCCCTCCACTTT.

This clonotype was counted at least ten times. The rearrangement links TRBV20-1 to TRBJ2-2, with TRBD1 matching over 7 bases. CDR3 length: 15 residues. With V trimmed by 1 base and J by 3 bases, 5 bases remained unmatched. Per germline, CDR1 DFQATT and CDR2 SNEGSKA (reference sequence). CDR3 nucleotide sequence: TGCAGTGCTAGAGGCCAGGGGGTATACACCGGGGAGCTGTTTTTT. Translating it yields CSARGQGVYTGELFF.

The chain couples TRBV11-2 to TRBJ2-5; the D is unclear. The CDR3 has 12 residues. CDR1 and CDR2 from the germline V gene are SGHAT and FQNNGV. V lost 8 bases and J 2 bases, leaving 9 bases between the germline ends. The CDR3 loop is CASASQQETQYF. Written as DNA, the CDR3 is TGTGCCAGCGCCAGCCAGCAAGAGACCCAGTACTTC.

The CDR3: CASSQGDRVQETQYF. The CDR3 DNA sequence: TGCGCCAGCAGCCAAGGTGACAGGGTTCAAGAGACCCAGTACTTC. V and J are TRBV4-1 and TRBJ2-5, with TRBD1 matching 7 bases. The CDR3 runs to 15 residues. Per the germline V gene, CDR1 is MGHRA and CDR2 is YSYEKL. The V and J ends lost 1 base and 2 bases, in that order; junction bases with no gene match: 4.

Only a few counts were recorded for this clonotype. The rearrangement uses TRBV18 and TRBJ1-6; D is undetermined. Trimming shortened V by 0 bases and J by 9 bases, and 12 bases separated the two germline ends. CDR1 is KGHSH and CDR2 is LQKENI in the germline V gene. The CDR3 is 15 amino acids. This CDR3 reads CASSPPGVLGSPLHF. CDR3 DNA sequence: TGTGCCAGCTCACCACCCGGGGTCCTCGGTTCACCCCTCCACTTT.

Here the CDR3 DNA reads TGCAGCGGGAACAGGGGAGCCACTGAAGCTTTCTTT. It yields the protein CSGNRGATEAFF. The chain combines TRBV29-1 with TRBJ1-1, with 7 bases lining up with TRBD1. Germline CDR1 is SQVTM and CDR2 is ANQGSEA. This CDR3 has 12 amino acids. V gave up 7 bases and J gave up 4 bases; unmatched junction bases: 6.